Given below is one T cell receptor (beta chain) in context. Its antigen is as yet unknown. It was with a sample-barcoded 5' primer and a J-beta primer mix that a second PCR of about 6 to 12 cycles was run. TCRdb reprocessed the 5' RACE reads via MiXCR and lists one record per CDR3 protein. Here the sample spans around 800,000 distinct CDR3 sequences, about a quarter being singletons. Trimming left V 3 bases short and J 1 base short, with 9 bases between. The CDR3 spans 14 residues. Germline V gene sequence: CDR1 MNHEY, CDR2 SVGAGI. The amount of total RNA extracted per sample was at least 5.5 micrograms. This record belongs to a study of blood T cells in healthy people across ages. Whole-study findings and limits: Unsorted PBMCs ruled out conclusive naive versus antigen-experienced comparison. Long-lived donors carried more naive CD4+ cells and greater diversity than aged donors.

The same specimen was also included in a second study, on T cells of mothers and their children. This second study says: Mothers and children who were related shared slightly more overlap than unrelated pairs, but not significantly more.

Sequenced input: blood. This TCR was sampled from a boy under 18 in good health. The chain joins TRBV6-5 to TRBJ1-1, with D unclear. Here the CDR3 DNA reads TGTGCCAGCAGTTATTCGAACCCGAACACTGAAGCTTTCTTT. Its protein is CASSYSNPNTEAFF.